This TCR beta chain appears in the sequencing data of a study of blood T cell repertoires in COVID-19. Study information: Material from acute and convalescent COVID-19 was sourced from the United States, Italy and Spain. In each case, the material was cDNA or gDNA derived from T cells, B-cell-depleted T cells, or PBMCs.

The germline V gene encodes CDR1 KGHDR and CDR2 SFDVKD. Trimming took 8 bases from V and 2 from J, leaving 15 bases between them. This CDR3 is built from 14 residues. Original handling: The authors estimated nucleated cell counts from reference gene primer amplification. The assay was immunoSEQ multiplex PCR, and TCRdb's table has in-frame clones only and misses some. The DNA gave D and trimming, while V, J and clone size come from that table. The sample gives about 200,000 clones, around 90% of which show up once; about 2.2% is in the top ten. The V and J genes are TRBV24-1 and TRBJ2-7; possible D gene TRBD1, 6 bases. The TCR comes from a woman aged 30 to 39 who had recovered from COVID-19. The specimen sequenced was PBMCs or T cells enriched from blood (not recorded which). The CDR3: CATKDSKYPYEQYF. DNA of the CDR3: TGTGCCACCAAGGACAGCAAGTACCCCTACGAGCAGTACTTC.